The 25 T cell receptor beta chains below were found in one sample sequenced in a study of blood T cell repertoires in COVID-19. Sequenced by immunoSEQ multiplex PCR; TCRdb stores in-frame clones only, minus some. In the table there are about 310,000 clones, 87% of which are singletons. Sequenced input: PBMCs or T cells enriched from blood (not recorded which). These receptor sequences come from a woman aged 18 to 35 who had recovered from COVID-19.

The V call is TRBV5-1, the J call TRBJ1-2; 9 nucleotides agree with TRBD1. After removal of 0 bases from V and 3 bases from J, the junction contained 12 bases not matched to a gene. The germline CDR1 and CDR2 sequences are SGHRS and YFSETQ. The CDR3 runs to 18 residues. This CDR3 is CASSLEGTGWDYDYGYTF. The CDR3 coding sequence is TGCGCCAGCAGCTTGGAAGGGACAGGGTGGGACTACGACTATGGCTACACCTTC.

The rearrangement joins TRBV20-1 to TRBJ2-1; TRBD2 aligns across 11 bases. The junction had 7 bases not matched to a gene; V was cut back by 3 bases and J by 3 bases. The CDR3 runs to 16 residues. CDR1 is DFQATT and CDR2 is SNEGSKA in the germline V gene (reference sequence). The CDR3 nucleotides read TGCAGTGCTAGTAGGGATAGCGGGAGGGGCTACAATGAGCAGTTCTTC. Amino acids: CSASRDSGRGYNEQFF.

This chain uses TRBV5-6 with TRBJ1-1, with unresolved D. The CDR3 loop spans 12 amino acids. The germline V and J ends were trimmed by 4 bases and 4 bases, with 8 bases remaining between them. The germline CDR1 and CDR2 sequences are SGHDT and YYEEEE. CDR3 bases: TGTGCCAGCAGCGCAGCGGGCACTGAAGCTTTCTTT. Translation: CASSAAGTEAFF.

This chain links TRBV5-4 with TRBJ1-1; D is possibly TRBD1 (5 bases). The ends were cut back, 0 bases at V and 5 bases at J, with 8 bases in the middle. From germline, CDR1 is SGHNT and CDR2 YYREEE (reference sequence). The CDR3 is 13 residues long. The CDR3 bases are TGTGCCAGCAGCTTGGGGGGCATGACTGAAGCTTTCTTT. Translated, it gives CASSLGGMTEAFF.

This rearrangement joins TRBV30 to TRBJ1-4, with 7 bases identical to TRBD1. V was clipped by 1 base and J by 7 bases; unmatched bases: 6. This CDR3 contains 14 residues. Germline V lookup: CDR1 GTSNPN, CDR2 SVGIG (reference sequence). CDR3: CAWSGGGASEKLFF. The CDR3 bases are TGTGCCTGGAGTGGAGGGGGCGCGAGTGAAAAACTGTTTTTT.

V and J are TRBV6-2 or TRBV6-3 and TRBJ1-4; D might be TRBD1 (6 bases). Germline V CDR1 and CDR2: MNHEY, SVGEGT. The CDR3 has 16 residues. V lost 7 bases and J lost 2, with 17 bases in between. CDR3 in amino acids: CASTPRGFPTNEKLFF. The CDR3 region has the DNA TGTGCCAGCACCCCGAGGGGGTTTCCGACTAATGAAAAACTGTTTTTT.

The V and J genes are TRBV20-1 and TRBJ2-1; 9 bases are shared with TRBD1. The CDR3 is 14 residues long. Germline values: CDR1 DFQATT, CDR2 SNEGSKA (reference sequence). V was pared by 3 bases and J by 8 bases, with 8 bases of the junction left unmatched. The CDR3 is CSASGGTGRYEQFF. The CDR3 DNA reads as TGCAGTGCTAGTGGTGGGACAGGGCGGTATGAGCAGTTCTTC.

This rearrangement joins TRBV2 to TRBJ2-3; 10 bases are a match to TRBD2. This CDR3 spans 18 amino acids. Germline CDR1 reads SNHLY; CDR2 reads FYNNEI. V lost 6 bases and J lost 1; bases outside the gene matches: 13. The CDR3 is CASSHRAPLAGGTDTQYF. CDR3 sequence (DNA): TGTGCCAGCAGCCACCGGGCCCCCCTAGCGGGGGGCACAGATACGCAGTATTTT.

V gene TRBV16 combines with J gene TRBJ1-5; 7 bases agree with TRBD1. Germline CDR1 and CDR2: KGHSY and FQNENV. Trimming removed 2 bases from V and 6 bases from J; junction bases left unmatched: 1. This CDR3 region has 13 residues. CDR3 coding DNA: TGTGCCAGCAGCCAAGACAGGGCTCAGCCCCAGCATTTT. It yields the protein CASSQDRAQPQHF.

The chain joins TRBV6-6 to TRBJ2-7, with 9 bases fitting TRBD1. The CDR3 is 15 amino acids. Germline V gene data show CDR1 as MNHNY and CDR2 as SVGAGI (reference sequence). Trimming cost V 7 bases and J 2 bases; bases outside gene matches: 9. Here the CDR3 reads CASIRPGQGAYEQYF. DNA for the CDR3: TGTGCCAGCATCAGACCGGGACAGGGAGCCTACGAGCAGTACTTC.

To note about this clone: The identical CDR3 is also encoded by other nucleotide sequences in the sample. The chain links TRBV4-3 to TRBJ1-2; D uncertain. Germline V lookup: CDR1 LGHNA, CDR2 YSLEER. The CDR3 contains 13 residues. Trimming removed 1 base from V and 2 bases from J, with 5 bases in between. CDR3 region: CASSQARNYGYTF. The CDR3 bases are TGCGCCAGCAGCCAAGCGCGGAACTATGGCTACACCTTC.

This clone was detected a few times. The sample holds other DNA sequences that translate to the same CDR3. The chain has TRBV3-1 (or the pseudogene TRBV3-2) and TRBJ1-2; 7 positions match TRBD1. Germline assignment: CDR1 LGHDT and CDR2 YNNKEL (reference sequence). The J segment lost 6 bases and the V segment lost 1 base, leaving 2 bases of the junction unmatched. CDR3 size: 13 residues. The CDR3, as DNA: TGTGCCAGCAGCCAAGGGCAGGGGGATGGCTACACCTTC. Its translation is CASSQGQGDGYTF.

The chain couples TRBV25-1 to TRBJ1-1; 8 bases fit TRBD1. Germline lookup yields CDR1 MGHDK and CDR2 SYGVNS. The CDR3 length is 14 residues. Germline trimming cut 3 bases from V and 4 bases from J; bases unmatched to any gene: 4. The CDR3 bases are TGTGCCAGCAGTGAGCCAGGGGGCGGCACTGAAGCTTTCTTT. Its translation is CASSEPGGGTEAFF.

The gene calls are TRBV27 and TRBJ1-5; D ambiguous. Trimming took 3 bases from V and 4 from J, leaving 7 bases between them. This CDR3 is built from 13 residues. Looked up from germline, CDR1 is MNHEY and CDR2 is SMNVEV (reference sequence). The CDR3 loop is CASSLSLNQPQHF. The CDR3 DNA follows: TGTGCCAGCAGTTTGTCACTGAATCAGCCCCAGCATTTT.

The chain links TRBV27 to TRBJ2-1; perhaps TRBD2 as D (5 bases). The V end lost 4 bases, the J end lost 5 bases, and 9 bases lay between the germline ends. CDR1 and CDR2 (germline): MNHEY, SMNVEV (reference sequence). The CDR3 sequence is 13 residues long. CDR3 in DNA: TGTGCCAGCAGTTCCCCCGGGGACAATGAGCAGTTCTTC. Translating it yields CASSSPGDNEQFF.

The V and J genes are TRBV7-8 and TRBJ1-6; D unclear. Germline V gives CDR1 SGHVS, CDR2 FQNEAQ. This CDR3 region has 12 residues. Trimming left V 5 bases short and J 9 bases short, with 8 bases between. CDR3 sequence: CASSPGGSPLHF. The CDR3 bases are TGTGCCAGCAGCCCCGGCGGTTCACCCCTCCACTTT. Combining the CDR3 with reference TRBV7-8 and TRBJ1-6 gives the whole variable domain GAGVSQSPRYKVAKRGQDVALRCDPISGHVSLFWYQQALGQGPEFLTYFQNEAQLDKSGLPSDRFFAERPEGSVSTLKIQRTQQEDSAVYLCASSPGGSPLHFGNGTRLTVT.

This sequence joins TRBV7-8 and TRBJ2-7, with 7 nucleotides matching TRBD1. V was pared by 5 bases and J by 1 base, with 5 bases of the junction left unmatched. The CDR3 extends over 14 amino acids. The germline V gene has CDR1 SGHVS and CDR2 FQNEAQ. CDR3 region: CASSPRTGSYEQYF. CDR3 coding DNA: TGTGCCAGCAGCCCCAGGACAGGATCCTACGAGCAGTACTTC.

The rearrangement uses TRBV30 and TRBJ1-5; 8 nucleotides agree with TRBD1. The CDR3 has 13 residues. In germline, CDR1 is GTSNPN, CDR2 SVGIG (reference sequence). V dropped 2 bases and J dropped 6; count of bases not matched to a gene: 3. The CDR3 protein is CAWSLQGAQPQHF. The CDR3 DNA reads as TGTGCCTGGAGTCTTCAGGGGGCTCAGCCCCAGCATTTT.

V and J are TRBV6-5 and TRBJ2-7, with no clear D. Germline CDR1 MNHEY, CDR2 SVGAGI. CDR3 length: 12 residues. Trimming took off 6 bases at V and 6 bases at J, with 12 bases between the two ends. Here the CDR3 DNA reads TGTGCCAGCAGCAACGGTCCTAGCGAGCAGTACTTC. Its translation is CASSNGPSEQYF.

J is TRBJ1-2 and V is TRBV4-1, with TRBD1 as a possible D gene (5 bases). V lost 0 bases and J 6 bases, leaving 8 bases between the germline ends. The germline gives CDR1 MGHRA, CDR2 YSYEKL. This CDR3 contains 13 residues. CDR3 DNA: TGCGCCAGCAGCCAAGAGGGGGGGAATGGCTACACCTTC. Translation: CASSQEGGNGYTF.

The V gene is TRBV7-2, the J gene TRBJ1-4, with D maybe TRBD1 (5 bases). Germline CDR1 SGHTA, CDR2 FQGNSA. V lost 1 base to trimming and J lost 5 bases, with 17 bases between them. The CDR3 consists of 17 residues. The CDR3 nucleotides are TGTGCCAGCAGCTTAGTTAGGGACCCCGGAGGGAATGAAAAACTGTTTTTT. It yields the protein CASSLVRDPGGNEKLFF. The variable domain in full, with the rest retrieved from reference TRBV7-2 and TRBJ1-4, is GAGVSQSPSNKVTEKGKDVELRCDPISGHTALYWYRQSLGQGLEFLIYFQGNSAPDKSGLPSDRFSAERTGGSVSTLTIQRTQQEDSAVYLCASSLVRDPGGNEKLFFGSGTQLSVL.

The chain is built from TRBV18 and TRBJ1-1; D remains unclear. Looked up from germline, CDR1 is KGHSH and CDR2 is LQKENI. The V and J ends lost 4 bases and 1 base respectively, with 16 bases between them. The CDR3 covers 16 residues. The CDR3 nucleotides read TGTGCCAGCTCACTAAACTCGGCAGGAAGGAACACTGAAGCTTTCTTT. Translating it yields CASSLNSAGRNTEAFF.

This clone is a singleton in its sample. This chain links TRBV15 with TRBJ2-7; 11 bases map to TRBD2. The germline V gene has CDR1 LNHNV and CDR2 YYDKDF (reference sequence). After removal of 0 bases from V and 1 base from J, the junction contained 11 bases not matched to a gene. CDR3 length: 19 residues. CDR3 nucleotides: TGTGCCACCAGCAGAGATCTACTAGCGGGAGCCACGACATCCTACGAGCAGTACTTC. Encoded protein: CATSRDLLAGATTSYEQYF.

The CDR3 sequence: CASSQTAGADEQYF. The CDR3 DNA sequence: TGTGCCAGCAGCCAAACAGCGGGAGCAGACGAGCAGTACTTC. The genes are TRBV9 and TRBJ2-7, with 8 bases fitting TRBD2. Trimming cost V 4 bases and J 5 bases; bases outside gene matches: 8. This CDR3 has 14 residues. Germline CDR1 is SGDLS and CDR2 is YYNGEE.

The chain has TRBV7-8 and TRBJ1-1; a possible D gene is TRBD1 (5 bases). Trimming shortened V by 0 bases and J by 1 base, and 15 bases separated the two germline ends. The CDR3 has 17 amino acids. CDR1 is SGHVS and CDR2 is FQNEAQ in the germline V gene. CDR3 amino acids: CASSLAARAIPNTEAFF. The CDR3 nucleotides are TGTGCCAGCAGCTTAGCGGCCAGGGCGATACCGAACACTGAAGCTTTCTTT. The full variable domain, with the rest looked up from reference TRBV7-8 and TRBJ1-1, is GAGVSQSPRYKVAKRGQDVALRCDPISGHVSLFWYQQALGQGPEFLTYFQNEAQLDKSGLPSDRFFAERPEGSVSTLKIQRTQQEDSAVYLCASSLAARAIPNTEAFFGQGTRLTVV.